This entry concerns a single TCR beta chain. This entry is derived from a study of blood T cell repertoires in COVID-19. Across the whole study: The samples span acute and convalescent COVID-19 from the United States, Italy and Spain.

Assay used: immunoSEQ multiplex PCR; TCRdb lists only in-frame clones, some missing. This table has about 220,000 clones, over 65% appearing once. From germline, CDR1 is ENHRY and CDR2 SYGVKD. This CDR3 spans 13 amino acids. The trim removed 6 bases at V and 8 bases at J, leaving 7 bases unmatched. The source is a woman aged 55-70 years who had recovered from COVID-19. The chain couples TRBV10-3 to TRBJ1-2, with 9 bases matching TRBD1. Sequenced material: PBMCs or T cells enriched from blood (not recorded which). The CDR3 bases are TGTGCCATCAGGGGTGACAGGGGGGGAGGCTACACCTTC. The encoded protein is CAIRGDRGGGYTF.